The 13 T cell receptor beta chains below were found in one sample sequenced in a study of vaccination effects on CD4 cells after COVID-19. The repertoire was sequenced with immunoSEQ multiplex PCR; TCRdb's copy has only in-frame clones and lacks some. Among 25,000 to 35,000 clones, 72% were seen once, and the ten largest hold 28%. Under the ViraFEST assay, PBMC were stimulated with viral peptide pools so that antigen-specific CD4+ T cells expanded. Sequencing was performed afterwards. Culture proceeded for 10 days, and CD4+ T cells were then isolated. Documented for the person is a PCR-confirmed SARS-CoV-2 infection occurring between March and December 2020. These receptors' targets are unknown. The source was CD4+ T cells from PBMCs cultured with a peptide pool, collected before COVID-19 vaccination. The receptors here all came from a human donor who had a prior SARS-CoV-2 infection.

V usage is TRBV5-1 and J usage is TRBJ1-6, with TRBD1 identical over 10 bases. The germline V gene has CDR1 SGHRS and CDR2 YFSETQ. The trim removed 2 bases at V and 0 bases at J, leaving 8 bases unmatched. CDR3 length: 19 amino acids. The CDR3 DNA reads as TGCGCCAGCAGCTTCTACCCGGGACAGGGGAGCTCCTATAATTCACCCCTCCACTTT. This sequence encodes CASSFYPGQGSSYNSPLHF.

In DNA, the CDR3 is TGTGCCAGTAGTATAAGGATCGGGGAGCTGTTTTTT. This gives the protein CASSIRIGELFF. The rearrangement joins TRBV19 to TRBJ2-2; D is undetermined. Germline assignment: CDR1 LNHDA and CDR2 SQIVND (reference sequence). The CDR3 is made up of 12 amino acids. Trimming pared 2 bases from V and 7 bases from J, leaving 5 bases between. The full variable domain, completed using reference TRBV19 and TRBJ2-2, is DGGITQSPKYLFRKEGQNVTLSCEQNLNHDAMYWYRQDPGQGLRLIYYSQIVNDFQKGDIAEGYSVSREKKESFPLTVTSAQKNPTAFYLCASSIRIGELFFGEGSRLTVL.

This rearrangement joins TRBV4-1 to TRBJ2-5, with D tentatively TRBD1 (6 bases). Trimming pared 5 bases from V and 2 bases from J, leaving 12 bases between. Germline lookup yields CDR1 MGHRA and CDR2 YSYEKL. The CDR3 has 14 amino acids. CDR3 in amino acids: CASSYPDRQETQYF. The CDR3 nucleotides read TGCGCCAGCAGCTACCCGGACAGACAAGAGACCCAGTACTTC.

The rearrangement uses TRBV6-5 and TRBJ2-1; 13 bases are shared with TRBD2. Per the germline V gene, CDR1 is MNHEY and CDR2 is SVGAGI. This CDR3 is built from 15 residues. The trim removed 6 bases at V and 5 bases at J, leaving 4 bases unmatched. CDR3 amino acids: CASSPGLAGNNEQFF. In DNA form, the CDR3 reads TGTGCCAGCAGCCCGGGACTAGCGGGGAACAATGAGCAGTTCTTC.

The chain employs TRBV9 and TRBJ1-2; D ambiguous. The germline V gene encodes CDR1 SGDLS and CDR2 YYNGEE. The CDR3 loop spans 13 amino acids. V dropped 2 bases and J dropped 7 bases, with 12 bases sitting between them. In DNA, the CDR3 is TGTGCCAGCAGCGTTCGCGGGGAGACTGGCTACACCTTC. Its translation is CASSVRGETGYTF.

This clone was counted a few times. The rearrangement uses TRBV18 and TRBJ2-7; 9 positions match TRBD1. CDR3 size: 15 residues. The germline V gene encodes CDR1 KGHSH and CDR2 LQKENI. With 5 bases clipped from V and 2 bases from J, the junction kept 7 bases outside the gene matches. The chain's CDR3 is CASSTGTGSPYEQYF. The CDR3, as DNA: TGTGCCAGCTCAACCGGGACAGGGAGCCCCTACGAGCAGTACTTC. The full variable domain, rest sourced from reference TRBV18 and TRBJ2-7, is NAGVMQNPRHLVRRRGQEARLRCSPMKGHSHVYWYRQLPEEGLKFMVYLQKENIIDESGMPKERFSAEFPKEGPSILRIQQVVRGDSAAYFCASSTGTGSPYEQYFGPGTRLTVT.

J is TRBJ2-5 and V is TRBV4-2; no definite D call. This CDR3 is 14 amino acids long. V lost 0 bases and J 4 bases, leaving 9 bases between the germline ends. Germline CDR1 reads LGHNA; CDR2 reads YNFKEQ. The CDR3 spells CASSQDGRSETQYF. Written as DNA, the CDR3 is TGTGCCAGCAGCCAAGATGGGCGATCAGAGACCCAGTACTTC.

This clone was recorded once. V is TRBV6-2 or TRBV6-3 and J is TRBJ2-7; D is possibly TRBD2 (5 bases). The CDR3 contains 14 residues. Germline CDR1 reads MNHEY; CDR2 reads SVGEGT. V shed 6 bases and J shed 6 bases, with 18 bases lying between them. The CDR3 loop reads CASSLSEGFREQYF. CDR3 DNA: TGTGCCAGCAGCCTCAGTGAGGGATTTCGCGAGCAGTACTTC.

This clone occurred a few times. This chain joins TRBV4-2 and TRBJ2-3; 15 bases agree with TRBD2. The V and J ends lost 4 bases and 2 bases, in that order; junction bases with no gene match: 16. The germline CDR1 and CDR2 sequences are LGHNA and YNFKEQ. CDR3 size: 21 residues. The CDR3, as DNA: TGTGCCAGCAGCCCACAAATCCCGGGACTAGCGGGGGGCCAGGACACAGATACGCAGTATTTT. Residues: CASSPQIPGLAGGQDTDTQYF.

The chain is built from TRBV5-1 and TRBJ2-1, with 9 bases fitting TRBD2. V lost 0 bases, J lost 5 bases, and 6 bases stayed unmatched. Germline V CDR1 and CDR2: SGHRS, YFSETQ. The CDR3 has 16 residues. CDR3 region: CASSLGGAGGHNEQFF. DNA for the CDR3: TGCGCCAGCAGCTTGGGTGGAGCGGGAGGCCACAATGAGCAGTTCTTC.

The genes are TRBV19 and TRBJ1-4; perhaps TRBD1 as D (5 bases). The germline V and J ends were trimmed by 5 bases and 10 bases, with 26 bases remaining between them. The CDR3 totals 17 residues. Germline V gives CDR1 LNHDA, CDR2 SQIVND (reference sequence). CDR3 bases: TGTGCCAGTAGTCCACGGGGCCGATATACCCTAGAACCAAAACTGTTTTTT. Protein product: CASSPRGRYTLEPKLFF.

The rearrangement joins TRBV5-1 to TRBJ2-5; D is undetermined. In germline, CDR1 is SGHRS, CDR2 YFSETQ. Trimming stripped 4 bases from V and 3 bases from J, with 4 bases between. The CDR3 totals 11 residues. The CDR3 region has the DNA TGCGCCAGCAGCGAGAAAGAGACCCAGTACTTC. As protein: CASSEKETQYF.

This clone came up once. J is TRBJ1-1 and V is TRBV18; D is unclear. V gave up 5 bases and J gave up 8 bases, with 18 bases separating them. The CDR3 covers 14 residues. Germline-derived CDR1 and CDR2 are KGHSH and LQKENI. CDR3 sequence (DNA): TGTGCCAGCTCAGGGTCGGCAGGCGAACCGGAAGCTTTCTTT. Protein: CASSGSAGEPEAFF. Based on the CDR3 plus reference TRBV18 and TRBJ1-1, the full variable domain is NAGVMQNPRHLVRRRGQEARLRCSPMKGHSHVYWYRQLPEEGLKFMVYLQKENIIDESGMPKERFSAEFPKEGPSILRIQQVVRGDSAAYFCASSGSAGEPEAFFGQGTRLTVV.